This passage covers 28 T cell receptor beta chains from one sample sequenced in a study of post-analysis software for immune sequencing data. Which antigens these TCRs recognize remains unknown. The TCR beta cDNA libraries carried unique molecular identifiers. MiXCR, applied by TCRdb to the PCR reads, yields one record per CDR3 protein. The sample consists of about 680,000 distinct CDR3 sequences, around 64% of them appearing once. Study outcomes and limitations: There were a few TRBV segments more frequent in patients than controls, and TRBV5-6, TRBV5-1 and TRBV20-1 were among them.

Material: blood. The receptors were gathered from a girl under 10 years old with multiple sclerosis.

With respect to this clonotype: At one end, the junction sequence differs from germline, possibly due to a read error. This sequence joins TRBV7-9 and TRBJ2-7; 14 positions match TRBD2. This CDR3 contains 17 residues. Germline V gene sequence: CDR1 SEHNR, CDR2 FQNEAQ (reference sequence). CDR3 in DNA: TGTGCCAGCAGCGCTCGCTCGGGACTAGCGGGAGCAGTCGAGCGGTACTTC. As protein: CASSARSGLAGAVERYF.

The rearrangement uses TRBV20-1 and TRBJ1-2; D may be TRBD1 (5 bases). This CDR3 is built from 13 residues. Germline CDR1 and CDR2: DFQATT and SNEGSKA (reference sequence). The V and J ends lost 1 base and 3 bases respectively, with 9 bases between them. The CDR3 protein is CSARADSYYGYTF. CDR3 in DNA: TGCAGTGCTAGAGCCGACAGTTACTATGGCTACACCTTC.

CDR3 nucleotides: TGTGCCAGCAGCTTAAGACAGACCTTAAGCACAGATACGCAGTATTTT. Amino acids: CASSLRQTLSTDTQYF. J is TRBJ2-3 and V is TRBV9, with D perhaps TRBD1 (5 bases). The V gene lost 4 bases and the J gene lost 0 bases, with 15 bases spanning the gap. CDR1 and CDR2 (germline): SGDLS, YYNGEE. The CDR3 has 16 amino acids.

The chain employs TRBV10-3 and TRBJ2-7; 11 nucleotides match TRBD1. The V gene end was trimmed by 8 bases and the J gene end by 5 bases; junction bases not matched to a gene: 5. Germline V gene lookup returns CDR1 ENHRY and CDR2 SYGVKD. This CDR3 is built from 13 residues. CDR3 region: CAIGGQGGDEQYF. The CDR3 DNA reads as TGTGCCATCGGGGGACAGGGGGGCGACGAGCAGTACTTC.

This chain uses TRBV6-6 with TRBJ2-7; D ambiguous. The CDR3 covers 14 residues. CDR1 MNHNY and CDR2 SVGAGI come from the germline V gene (reference sequence). V was pared by 2 bases and J by 2 bases, with 10 bases between. The CDR3 bases are TGTGCCAGCAGTTACGAAGACAATCCCTACGAGCAGTACTTC. This encodes CASSYEDNPYEQYF.

The V and J genes are TRBV5-1 and TRBJ2-1, with 7 positions matching TRBD2. The CDR3 covers 16 residues. Germline CDR1 reads SGHRS; CDR2 reads YFSETQ. The J segment lost 0 bases and the V segment lost 0 bases, leaving 3 bases of the junction unmatched. CDR3 bases: TGCGCCAGCAGCTTGGCGGGGGGACTCTCCTACAATGAGCAGTTCTTC. Its translation is CASSLAGGLSYNEQFF.

This clonotype was picked up many times. This sequence joins TRBV29-1 and TRBJ2-3, with TRBD2 identical over 14 bases. Per the germline V gene, CDR1 is SQVTM and CDR2 is ANQGSEA. The J segment lost 6 bases and the V segment lost 7 bases, leaving 12 bases of the junction unmatched. CDR3 length: 16 residues. CDR3 amino acids: CSAPGLAGVSDDTQYF. The CDR3 DNA reads TGCAGCGCACCGGGACTAGCGGGAGTGAGTGACGATACGCAGTATTTT.

This sequence joins TRBV4-1 and TRBJ2-4; D may be TRBD2 (6 bases). CDR1 and CDR2 from the germline V gene are MGHRA and YSYEKL. This CDR3 comprises 17 residues. Deletions cut 7 bases from V and 0 bases from J, with 19 bases between. The CDR3 nucleotides are TGCGCCAGCACCCAGGGAGCGGAGGGACTAGCCAAAAACATTCAGTACTTC. It codes for CASTQGAEGLAKNIQYF.

The CDR3 sequence is CASSTATSGGGNEQFF. CDR3 nucleotides: TGCGCCAGCAGCACAGCAACTAGCGGGGGAGGCAATGAGCAGTTCTTC. The rearrangement links TRBV5-1 to TRBJ2-1; 11 bases are shared with TRBD2. Germline V CDR1 and CDR2: SGHRS, YFSETQ. J lost 6 bases, V lost 4 bases, and 9 bases had no gene match. The CDR3 runs to 16 residues.

This clonotype has a handful of counts. The chain couples TRBV6-2 or TRBV6-3 to TRBJ2-7; 14 nucleotides match TRBD2. The closer fit of TRBJ2-5 to the DNA end suggests the J call may be wrong. The CDR3 runs 16 residues. Germline V gene lookup returns CDR1 MNHEY and CDR2 SVGEGT. The CDR3 spells CASSIATSGGEETQYF. CDR3 sequence (DNA): TGTGCCAGCAGTATCGCGACTAGCGGGGGGGAAGAGACCCAGTACTTC.

The CDR3 loop reads CASSHEQGKTEAFF. CDR3 in DNA: TGCGCCAGCAGCCACGAACAGGGTAAAACTGAAGCTTTCTTT. The chain recombines TRBV4-3 with TRBJ1-1, with D perhaps matching TRBD1 (6 bases). The CDR3 runs 14 residues. The V and J ends lost 3 bases and 5 bases respectively, with 13 bases between them. CDR1 is LGHNA, CDR2 YSLEER, per germline.

The CDR3 here is CASTSLGVNEQFF. The DNA for the CDR3 is TGTGCCAGCACCTCTCTGGGAGTCAATGAGCAGTTCTTC. V usage is TRBV11-2 and J usage is TRBJ2-1; a weak D match, TRBD2 (5 bases). Germline values: CDR1 SGHAT, CDR2 FQNNGV. V was trimmed by 7 bases and J by 6 bases, leaving 13 bases between them. The CDR3 runs to 13 residues.

This chain joins TRBV29-1 and TRBJ2-5, with D unclear. The germline CDR1 and CDR2 sequences are SQVTM and ANQGSEA. The ends were cut back, 4 bases at V and 2 bases at J, with 11 bases in the middle. CDR3 length: 13 amino acids. The CDR3 reads CSVAWAVQETQYF. The CDR3 nucleotides are TGCAGCGTTGCTTGGGCAGTACAAGAGACCCAGTACTTC.

The rearrangement links TRBV7-9 to TRBJ1-4; D is possibly TRBD1 (5 bases). There are 14 residues in the CDR3. The germline V and J ends were trimmed by 4 bases and 10 bases, with 16 bases remaining between them. CDR1 is SEHNR and CDR2 is FQNEAQ in the germline V gene (reference sequence). CDR3 residues: CASSSPPKGPKLFF. DNA for the CDR3: TGTGCCAGCAGCTCTCCCCCGAAGGGGCCAAAACTGTTTTTT. The full variable domain, its missing parts supplied by reference TRBV7-9 and TRBJ1-4, is DTGVSQNPRHKITKRGQNVTFRCDPISEHNRLYWYRQTLGQGPEFLTYFQNEAQLEKSRLLSDRFSAERPKGSFSTLEIQRTEQGDSAMYLCASSSPPKGPKLFFGSGTQLSVL.

The genes are TRBV29-1 and TRBJ1-2; D gene unclear. The CDR3 sequence is 13 residues long. Trimming shortened V by 6 bases and J by 0 bases, and 11 bases separated the two germline ends. CDR1 and CDR2 (germline): SQVTM, ANQGSEA. CDR3 residues: CSVDSSSNYGYTF. CDR3 DNA sequence: TGCAGCGTCGACTCTTCATCTAACTATGGCTACACCTTC. The entire variable domain, with the rest obtained from reference TRBV29-1 and TRBJ1-2, is as follows: SAVISQKPSRDICQRGTSLTIQCQVDSQVTMMFWYRQQPGQSLTLIATANQGSEATYESGFVIDKFPISRPNLTFSTLTVSNMSPEDSSIYLCSVDSSSNYGYTFGSGTRLTVV.

The gene calls are TRBV7-9 and TRBJ2-5; D tentatively fits TRBD1 or TRBD2 (5 bases each). Germline lookup yields CDR1 SEHNR and CDR2 FQNEAQ (reference sequence). The CDR3 sequence is 14 residues long. Trimming took 5 bases from V and 2 from J, leaving 12 bases between them. The CDR3 bases are TGTGCCAGCAGCCGGGACGTCTCACAAGAGACCCAGTACTTC. Translating gives CASSRDVSQETQYF.

This rearrangement joins TRBV21-1 to TRBJ2-7; the DNA was not compared with TRBD2, the D call given in the table. TRBV21-1 is classified as a pseudogene. The CDR3 spans 17 residues. The CDR3 sequence is CASSKHYAASGRREQYF. CDR3 nucleotide sequence: TGTGCCAGCAGCAAACACTACGCGGCTAGCGGGAGGCGCGAGCAGTACTTC.

This rearrangement joins TRBV3-1 to TRBJ2-1, with 14 bases lining up with TRBD2. CDR3 length: 16 amino acids. Looked up from germline, CDR1 is LGHDT and CDR2 is YNNKEL (reference sequence). The V segment lost 3 bases and the J segment 14 bases; nucleotides outside the gene matches: 12. CDR3 nucleotides: TGTGCCAGCAGCCAGGCCGGGACTAGCGGGGGTCTTCGGGAGTTCTTC. Its protein product is CASSQAGTSGGLREFF.

V gene TRBV20-1 combines with J gene TRBJ2-7; TRBD2 matches 9 bases. The CDR3 is 14 amino acids. V lost 0 bases and J lost 5; bases outside the gene matches: 5. From germline, CDR1 is DFQATT and CDR2 SNEGSKA (reference sequence). CDR3 in amino acids: CSAREGTSINEQYF. The CDR3 nucleotides read TGCAGTGCTAGAGAAGGGACTAGCATCAACGAGCAGTACTTC.

V and J are TRBV5-1 and TRBJ1-1, with D unresolved. V lost 7 bases to trimming and J lost 1 base, with 11 bases between them. This CDR3 comprises 13 residues. Germline assignment: CDR1 SGHRS and CDR2 YFSETQ. CDR3 sequence reads: CASAYGPNTEAFF. The CDR3 DNA reads TGCGCCAGCGCTTACGGGCCGAACACTGAAGCTTTCTTT.

This clonotype was counted many times. V usage is TRBV5-1 and J usage is TRBJ1-6; no reliable D call. The V end was cut by 4 bases, the J end by 6 bases, with 11 bases between. The CDR3 consists of 14 residues. Germline V gene sequence: CDR1 SGHRS, CDR2 YFSETQ. The CDR3 loop is CASSQTGPNSPLHF. The CDR3 DNA reads TGCGCCAGCAGCCAAACCGGGCCTAATTCACCCCTCCACTTT. Full variable domain (rest looked up from reference TRBV5-1 and TRBJ1-6): KAGVTQTPRYLIKTRGQQVTLSCSPISGHRSVSWYQQTPGQGLQFLFEYFSETQRNKGNFPGRFSGRQFSNSRSEMNVSTLELGDSALYLCASSQTGPNSPLHFGNGTRLTVT.

DNA of the CDR3: TGCAGTGCCCCGACCAATCTAGCATTCGTAGATACGCAGTATTTT. Its protein is CSAPTNLAFVDTQYF. The J gene is TRBJ2-3, the V gene TRBV20-1; perhaps TRBD2 as D (5 bases). The CDR3 is made up of 15 amino acids. CDR1 is DFQATT and CDR2 is SNEGSKA in the germline V gene (reference sequence). Trimming left V 6 bases short and J 5 bases short, with 21 bases between.

The rearrangement uses TRBV20-1 and TRBJ2-1; possible D gene TRBD2, 5 bases. Germline loops: CDR1 DFQATT, CDR2 SNEGSKA (reference sequence). The V end lost 6 bases, the J end lost 13 bases, and 16 bases lay between the germline ends. CDR3 size: 11 residues. In DNA form, the CDR3 reads TGCAGTGCCCCGAGGGAATCTCTACAGTTCTTC. It specifies CSAPRESLQFF.

The chain has TRBV10-3 and TRBJ1-2; D is uncertain. The V gene's germline CDR1 is ENHRY and CDR2 SYGVKD. The CDR3 contains 15 residues. The V and J ends lost 0 bases and 4 bases respectively, with 12 bases between them. The CDR3, as DNA: TGTGCCATCAGTGAGTCGACCGACGGCCCCTATGGCTACACCTTC. Its protein product is CAISESTDGPYGYTF.

The chain employs TRBV7-9 and TRBJ2-4; D could derive from TRBD1 or TRBD2 (5 bases each). Matching the DNA end better, TRBJ2-1 makes the J call doubtful. This CDR3 has 16 amino acids. The germline V gene has CDR1 SEHNR and CDR2 FQNEAQ (reference sequence). DNA of the CDR3: TGTGCCAGCAGCTCTCCTTTGGGAAGGGGAGTTGCGAGACAGTTCTTC. Residues: CASSSPLGRGVARQFF.

The chain uses TRBV20-1 and TRBJ1-4; a possible D gene is TRBD1 (6 bases). The germline CDR1 and CDR2 sequences are DFQATT and SNEGSKA (reference sequence). Trimming took 3 bases from V and 8 from J, leaving 16 bases between them. This CDR3 spans 14 amino acids. The CDR3 bases are TGCAGTGCTAGGATACAGGGCTTTTACGAAAAACTGTTTTTT. Amino acids: CSARIQGFYEKLFF.

The gene calls are TRBV5-1 and TRBJ1-1; 9 nucleotides align to TRBD1. This CDR3 contains 15 residues. CDR1 and CDR2 (germline): SGHRS, YFSETQ. The J segment lost 0 bases and the V segment lost 0 bases, leaving 0 bases of the junction unmatched. CDR3 DNA: TGCGCCAGCAGCTTGGGACAGGGGGTGAACACTGAAGCTTTCTTT. Translation gives CASSLGQGVNTEAFF.

This chain connects TRBV12-3 or TRBV12-4 to TRBJ2-1, with a tentative D call TRBD2 (7 bases). Trimming left V 1 base short and J 2 bases short, with 12 bases between. The CDR3 has 16 amino acids. The CDR3 DNA follows: TGTGCCAGCAGTTTAGTGGTGGGGGGGCCCTACAATGAGCAGTTCTTC. Its translation: CASSLVVGGPYNEQFF.